The 30 T cell receptor beta chains reported below all come from one sample, sequenced in a study of graft-versus-host responses after intestinal transplantation. The data were produced by immunoSEQ multiplex PCR, yet TCRdb's version contains in-frame clones alone and is incomplete. The table records approximately 86,000 clones, around 93% of them present only once. The antigens for these receptors are not known. The sequencing used unstimulated CD8+ T cells sorted from spleen or lymph node cells, collected before transplant. Source of these receptors: a human donor who was the organ donor for an intestinal transplant.

The gene calls are TRBV27 and TRBJ2-7, with a tentative D call TRBD2 (5 bases). The V gene's germline CDR1 is MNHEY and CDR2 SMNVEV (reference sequence). This CDR3 contains 13 residues. The germline V and J ends were trimmed by 8 bases and 0 bases, with 11 bases remaining between them. The CDR3: CASGSGVSYEQYF. In nucleotides, the CDR3 is TGTGCCAGCGGGTCCGGGGTCTCCTACGAGCAGTACTTC.

The rearrangement uses TRBV5-6 and TRBJ2-1; the match to TRBD2 covers 7 bases. Germline loops: CDR1 SGHDT, CDR2 YYEEEE. J was trimmed by 8 bases and V by 3 bases; bases with no gene match: 11. CDR3 size: 15 residues. Here the CDR3 reads CASSSGGLVRDEQFF. CDR3 coding DNA: TGTGCCAGCAGCTCGGGGGGTCTGGTTAGGGATGAGCAGTTCTTC.

The chain has TRBV27 and TRBJ1-5; the match to TRBD1 covers 12 bases. The CDR3 is 17 residues long. Germline lookup yields CDR1 MNHEY and CDR2 SMNVEV (reference sequence). Trimming took 5 bases from V and 6 from J; bases not matched to a gene: 11. The CDR3 is CASSRGTGGEDGQPQHF. In nucleotides, the CDR3 is TGTGCCAGCAGTCGAGGGACAGGGGGCGAAGACGGTCAGCCCCAGCATTTT.

The rearrangement links TRBV15 to TRBJ1-5, with D perhaps matching TRBD1 (6 bases). CDR1 is LNHNV, CDR2 YYDKDF, per germline (reference sequence). Trimming removed 1 base at V and 10 bases at J, with 14 bases between. This CDR3 region has 14 residues. CDR3 nucleotides: TGTGCCACCAGCAGAGGAACAGGGTTTGGACCCCAGCATTTT. Its protein product is CATSRGTGFGPQHF.

The chain has TRBV14 and TRBJ2-2; 8 bases agree with TRBD1. Germline assignment: CDR1 SGHDN and CDR2 FVKESK. The trim removed 3 bases at V and 2 bases at J, leaving 5 bases unmatched. This CDR3 is built from 16 residues. DNA of the CDR3: TGTGCCAGCAGCCAGACAGGACAGGGCAACACCGGGGAGCTGTTTTTT. It specifies CASSQTGQGNTGELFF.

The chain has TRBV27 and TRBJ1-1; 7 bases map to TRBD1. CDR1 is MNHEY, CDR2 SMNVEV, per germline (reference sequence). The CDR3 covers 14 residues. The junction had 3 bases not matched to a gene; V was cut back by 2 bases and J by 3 bases. As DNA, the CDR3 is TGTGCCAGCAGTTTAGACAGGGCATACACTGAAGCTTTCTTT. This codes for CASSLDRAYTEAFF.

The V and J genes are TRBV7-2 and TRBJ2-7; D might be TRBD1 (6 bases). The V end lost 6 bases, the J end lost 6 bases, and 12 bases lay between the germline ends. The germline V gene encodes CDR1 SGHTA and CDR2 FQGNSA. The CDR3 is made up of 12 amino acids. The CDR3 sequence: CASSSGVGEQYF. The CDR3 DNA follows: TGTGCCAGCAGTTCAGGGGTGGGCGAGCAGTACTTC.

The table lists this clone with a count of one. The rearrangement joins TRBV10-1 to TRBJ2-1, with 10 nucleotides matching TRBD1. The germline gives CDR1 WNHNN, CDR2 SYGVQD (reference sequence). The CDR3 contains 15 residues. J lost 6 bases, V lost 2 bases, and 4 bases had no gene match. The CDR3 loop reads CASSEAGQGFNEQFF. The CDR3 DNA reads TGCGCCAGCAGTGAGGCGGGACAGGGGTTCAATGAGCAGTTCTTC.

This clone was recorded only once. The chain couples TRBV19 to TRBJ2-2, with 8 bases identical to TRBD1. V lost 3 bases and J lost 5; bases outside the gene matches: 8. Germline assignment: CDR1 LNHDA and CDR2 SQIVND (reference sequence). The CDR3 spans 16 residues. The CDR3, as DNA: TGTGCCAGTAGTATCGCTCAGGGGGCCTGGACCGGGGAGCTGTTTTTT. It specifies CASSIAQGAWTGELFF.

This clone was picked up one time. The chain uses TRBV5-6 and TRBJ2-1, with D possibly being TRBD2 (7 bases). CDR1 SGHDT and CDR2 YYEEEE come from the germline V gene. CDR3 length: 16 residues. With 4 bases removed from V and 8 bases from J, the gap between germline ends came to 22 bases. CDR3 region: CASSVGTGGAKDEQFF. The CDR3 region has the DNA TGTGCCAGCAGCGTAGGGACGGGGGGCGCCAAGGATGAGCAGTTCTTC.

The chain carries TRBV11-2 and TRBJ1-1; tentatively, D is TRBD1 (5 bases). The ends were cut back, 3 bases at V and 4 bases at J, with 12 bases in the middle. Germline V gene lookup returns CDR1 SGHAT and CDR2 FQNNGV. The CDR3 has 14 residues. Here the CDR3 reads CASSLYRGGTEAFF. The CDR3 coding sequence is TGTGCCAGCAGCTTGTATAGGGGCGGCACTGAAGCTTTCTTT.

The V gene is TRBV28, the J gene TRBJ2-7; D remains unclear. Per germline, CDR1 MDHEN and CDR2 SYDVKM. The CDR3 loop spans 13 amino acids. V gave up 5 bases and J gave up 2 bases, with 10 bases separating them. The CDR3 region has the DNA TGTGCCAGCAGTCCCTCTTCCCCCTACGAGCAGTACTTC. Translated, it gives CASSPSSPYEQYF. The full variable domain, completed using reference TRBV28 and TRBJ2-7, is DVKVTQSSRYLVKRTGEKVFLECVQDMDHENMFWYRQDPGLGLRLIYFSYDVKMKEKGDIPEGYSVSREKKERFSLILESASTNQTSMYLCASSPSSPYEQYFGPGTRLTVT.

The genes are TRBV4-1 and TRBJ1-1; D is perhaps TRBD1 (6 bases). CDR1 MGHRA and CDR2 YSYEKL come from the germline V gene. V lost 4 bases to trimming and J lost 3 bases, with 12 bases between them. The CDR3 is 14 amino acids. CDR3 amino acids: CASSLGAGDTEAFF. The DNA of the CDR3 is TGCGCCAGCAGCCTGGGGGCCGGGGACACTGAAGCTTTCTTT.

This chain's CDR3 is CASSGGTASYNEQFF. The CDR3 nucleotides are TGTGCCAGCAGTGGGGGGACAGCCTCCTACAATGAGCAGTTCTTC. The genes are TRBV6-1 and TRBJ2-1; TRBD1 matches 7 bases. Germline lookup yields CDR1 MNHNS and CDR2 SASEGT. The V segment lost 4 bases and the J segment 0 bases; nucleotides outside the gene matches: 3. This CDR3 is built from 15 residues.

V is TRBV7-9 and J is TRBJ2-3; 8 nucleotides match TRBD2. The CDR3 has 15 amino acids. CDR1 SEHNR and CDR2 FQNEAQ come from the germline V gene (reference sequence). J gave up 4 bases and V 3 bases, and 6 bases lay outside the gene matches. The CDR3 nucleotides read TGTGCCAGCAGCTTTGGGACTAGTTACTCAGATACGCAGTATTTT. It yields the protein CASSFGTSYSDTQYF.

This clone came up once. This sequence joins TRBV19 and TRBJ2-7; D is unresolved. Trimming pared 3 bases from V and 2 bases from J, leaving 8 bases between. The germline V gene encodes CDR1 LNHDA and CDR2 SQIVND (reference sequence). This CDR3 is built from 13 residues. The CDR3 region has the DNA TGTGCCAGTAGTATGGCAAGTCCCTACGAGCAGTACTTC. Amino acids: CASSMASPYEQYF.

The genes are TRBV9 and TRBJ1-2; 8 bases agree with TRBD1. V shed 6 bases and J 4 bases; nucleotides not matched to a gene: 2. Germline V gene lookup returns CDR1 SGDLS and CDR2 YYNGEE. The CDR3 sequence is 12 residues long. The CDR3 nucleotides are TGTGCCAGCATGGACAGGGCCTATGGCTACACCTTC. Protein sequence: CASMDRAYGYTF.

The rearrangement uses TRBV29-1 and TRBJ1-4, with no clear D. There are 12 residues in the CDR3. CDR1 and CDR2 from the germline V gene are SQVTM and ANQGSEA. Trimming removed 7 bases at V and 8 bases at J, with 14 bases between. DNA for the CDR3: TGCAGCGCCGGGAGCCCTCGCGAAAAACTGTTTTTT. Protein: CSAGSPREKLFF.

V and J are TRBV15 and TRBJ1-1; weak D call: TRBD1 (5 bases). The germline gives CDR1 LNHNV, CDR2 YYDKDF (reference sequence). Trimming removed 0 bases from V and 2 bases from J, with 13 bases in between. This CDR3 comprises 16 residues. CDR3 region: CATSRDWGLPNTEAFF. In nucleotides, the CDR3 is TGTGCCACCAGCAGAGATTGGGGCTTACCCAACACTGAAGCTTTCTTT.

The rearrangement joins TRBV4-1 to TRBJ1-2, with TRBD1 matching over 7 bases. CDR3 length: 13 amino acids. With 4 bases clipped from V and 4 bases from J, the junction kept 3 bases outside the gene matches. CDR1 is MGHRA and CDR2 is YSYEKL in the germline V gene. CDR3 loop: CASSRGTVYGYTF. The CDR3 DNA reads as TGCGCCAGCAGCCGGGGGACAGTCTATGGCTACACCTTC.

The chain employs TRBV10-1 and TRBJ2-7, with D possibly matching TRBD2 (5 bases). Germline lookup yields CDR1 WNHNN and CDR2 SYGVQD (reference sequence). The CDR3 consists of 15 residues. Trimming left V 8 bases short and J 3 bases short, with 20 bases between. CDR3 nucleotides: TGCGCCAGCGATAAAACTAGAAAAGATTTCTACGAGCAGTACTTC. Its protein product is CASDKTRKDFYEQYF.

This clone occurred once. This rearrangement joins TRBV6-4 to TRBJ1-6; no definite D call. Germline lookup yields CDR1 MRHNA and CDR2 SNTAGT. The CDR3 runs 14 residues. Between the trimmed V and J ends, which lost 2 bases and 7 bases, there was a span of 9 bases. CDR3 residues: CASSDHSSNSPLHF. DNA for the CDR3: TGTGCCAGCAGTGACCACAGTTCGAATTCACCCCTCCACTTT.

The chain joins TRBV6-5 to TRBJ2-2; no clear D gene. V lost 0 bases, J lost 7 bases, and 6 bases lay in between. The CDR3 spans 13 residues. The germline CDR1 and CDR2 sequences are MNHEY and SVGAGI. The CDR3 reads CASSYSRIGELFF. CDR3 DNA sequence: TGTGCCAGCAGTTACTCGAGAATCGGGGAGCTGTTTTTT.

V and J are TRBV4-3 and TRBJ1-2; 11 bases line up with TRBD1. The germline V gene encodes CDR1 LGHNA and CDR2 YSLEER. This CDR3 is 14 amino acids long. J lost 7 bases, V lost 4 bases, and 5 bases had no gene match. CDR3: CASSLTGTGGGYTF. CDR3 coding DNA: TGCGCCAGCAGCCTTACCGGGACAGGGGGTGGCTACACCTTC.

The rearrangement links TRBV4-1 to TRBJ2-7, with unresolved D. The ends were cut back, 0 bases at V and 0 bases at J, with 6 bases in the middle. The CDR3 covers 14 residues. The germline CDR1 and CDR2 sequences are MGHRA and YSYEKL. CDR3: CASSQDAVSYEQYF. CDR3 sequence (DNA): TGCGCCAGCAGCCAAGATGCGGTCTCCTACGAGCAGTACTTC.

The chain is built from TRBV5-1 and TRBJ2-1; a possible D gene is TRBD2 (5 bases). V lost 8 bases, J lost 10 bases, and 13 bases lay in between. This CDR3 has 11 residues. Germline assignment: CDR1 SGHRS and CDR2 YFSETQ. The CDR3 loop reads CASGGGQEQFF. The CDR3 nucleotides are TGCGCCAGTGGCGGCGGGCAGGAGCAGTTCTTC.

The chain uses TRBV19 and TRBJ1-1; 8 positions agree with TRBD1. CDR3 length: 17 amino acids. J lost 6 bases, V lost 0 bases, and 12 bases had no gene match. Germline CDR1 reads LNHDA; CDR2 reads SQIVND (reference sequence). The DNA for the CDR3 is TGTGCCAGTAGTATAGACGGTCAGGGGGCAAGGGGGGCTGAAGCTTTCTTT. Protein: CASSIDGQGARGAEAFF.

The V gene is TRBV9, the J gene TRBJ2-5; the D gene is possibly TRBD2 (6 bases). V lost 3 bases and J lost 0, with 12 bases in between. CDR3 length: 15 residues. Germline V lookup: CDR1 SGDLS, CDR2 YYNGEE. The CDR3 DNA is TGTGCCAGCAGCGCGGCGGGAAACGACCAAGAGACCCAGTACTTC. Amino acids: CASSAAGNDQETQYF.

The gene calls are TRBV5-1 and TRBJ2-1, with D possibly being TRBD2 (6 bases). Looked up from germline, CDR1 is SGHRS and CDR2 is YFSETQ. Trimming removed 3 bases from V and 2 bases from J, with 12 bases in between. The CDR3 consists of 15 residues. The chain's CDR3 is CASSSLGGAYNEQFF. CDR3 DNA: TGCGCCAGCAGCTCCCTGGGCGGGGCCTACAATGAGCAGTTCTTC. The variable domain in full, with the rest retrieved from reference TRBV5-1 and TRBJ2-1, is KAGVTQTPRYLIKTRGQQVTLSCSPISGHRSVSWYQQTPGQGLQFLFEYFSETQRNKGNFPGRFSGRQFSNSRSEMNVSTLELGDSALYLCASSSLGGAYNEQFFGPGTRLTVL.

This clone was counted between two and nine times. The chain is built from TRBV5-6 and TRBJ2-2; D is undetermined. CDR3 length equals 16 residues. V lost 0 bases and J 3 bases, leaving 12 bases between the germline ends. CDR1 and CDR2 (germline): SGHDT, YYEEEE. CDR3 bases: TGTGCCAGCAGCTTGGCAGGCAGTCCTGACACCGGGGAGCTGTTTTTT. Translating it yields CASSLAGSPDTGELFF.